This T cell receptor beta chain was sequenced in a study of T cell repertoires in cytomegalovirus infection. Turning to the study itself: Selected CMV epitopes included recently identified HLA-C-restricted ones as well as well-studied HLA-B-restricted ones. Both a matching HLA type and CMV infection were indicated by public TCR beta signatures.

One entry per CDR3 protein, called by TCRdb with MiXCR from the reads. Among tens of thousands of distinct CDR3 sequences listed, approximately 43% were seen once. On this clonotype: As yet, its antigen is unknown.

General study points: Using cumulative public TCR beta family frequency, the authors identified those who carried CMV together with the relevant HLA. Ex vivo responses were dominated by HLA-C-restricted CMV-specific TCR beta clonotypes.

Germline loops: CDR1 SGHVS, CDR2 FQNEAQ. CDR3 size: 12 residues. The trim removed 3 bases at V and 5 bases at J, leaving 0 bases unmatched. The source was CD8+ T cells from cultured PBMCs, collected from culture after CMV antigen stimulation. This chain links TRBV7-8 with TRBJ1-2; TRBD1 matches at 7 bases. The receptor comes from a human donor in good health (CMV status not recorded). Some clones in this sample may be carry-over from other donors' samples. The CDR3 loop reads CASSLTGYGYTF. CDR3 sequence (DNA): TGTGCCAGCAGCTTGACAGGGTATGGCTACACCTTC.